Below, 14 T cell receptor beta chains from the same sample are listed, as sequenced in a study of identical twins (dated by TCRdb to 2016 to 2017). Libraries were constructed by 5' RACE. Sequenced on an Illumina HiSeq 2000. Using fastp at Q25 and MiXCR, TCRdb reprocessed the public reads and kept productive beta chains. Each entry merges the rows of one CDR3 protein and shows their most common DNA and genes. The sample includes around 1.7 million distinct CDR3 sequences, with about 30% observed a single time. Clones ranked in the top ten supply about 0.27% of the sample. The sample comprised cord blood. These receptors all stem from a newborn girl in good health.

The sample holds many counts of this clonotype. This chain connects TRBV6-1 to TRBJ2-7; D is tentatively TRBD1 or TRBD2 (5 bases each). The CDR3 runs to 15 residues. Trimming cost V 4 bases and J 3 bases, with 16 bases left between them. The germline CDR1 and CDR2 sequences are MNHNS and SASEGT. The CDR3: CASSVTGTSRYEQYF. The CDR3 DNA reads as TGTGCCAGCAGTGTCACCGGGACGTCCCGCTACGAGCAGTACTTC.

The rearrangement uses TRBV23-1 and TRBJ2-2; no reliable D call. TRBV23-1 carries the ORF label, with uncertain function. The V and J ends lost 4 bases and 1 base respectively, with 19 bases between them. The CDR3 consists of 18 residues. CDR3 DNA: TGCGCCAGCAGTCTGGACCCCTCGTCCCTCCGGAACACCGGGGAGCTGTTTTTT. Amino acids: CASSLDPSSLRNTGELFF.

The chain carries TRBV28 and TRBJ2-5, with TRBD1 as a possible D gene (7 bases). The end of the DNA aligns better with TRBJ2-7, so the J call may be wrong. The germline V gene encodes CDR1 MDHEN and CDR2 SYDVKM. The CDR3 runs to 14 residues. CDR3 sequence (DNA): TGTGCCAGCACGAGGGCAGGGGGGACCTACGAGCAGTACTTC. Its translation is CASTRAGGTYEQYF.

This clonotype was recorded a few times. V usage is TRBV20-1 and J usage is TRBJ2-7; perhaps TRBD2 as D (6 bases). V lost 0 bases and J lost 3, with 12 bases in between. Germline V gene data show CDR1 as DFQATT and CDR2 as SNEGSKA (reference sequence). The CDR3 length is 14 residues. CDR3 sequence: CSARELALRYEQYF. Here the CDR3 DNA reads TGCAGTGCTAGAGAGCTAGCGTTACGCTACGAGCAGTACTTC.

This clonotype occurred many times. One base away lies a much larger clone, so this may be a sequencing read error. This sequence joins TRBV9 and TRBJ2-3; D possibly corresponds to TRBD2 (6 bases). Germline CDR1 and CDR2: SGDLS and YYNGEE. V was trimmed by 0 bases and J by 4 bases, leaving 6 bases between them. The CDR3 sequence is 13 residues long. The CDR3: CASSVGLADTQYF. The CDR3 DNA reads as TGTGCCAGCAGCGTAGGACTAGCAGATACGCAGTATTTT.

A word on this clonotype: Relative to the germline gene, one junction end is altered; a read error may explain this. The chain couples TRBV20-1 to TRBJ2-5, with a weak D call TRBD1 (6 bases). The germline V gene encodes CDR1 DFQATT and CDR2 SNEGSKA (reference sequence). This CDR3 is 14 amino acids long. This CDR3 is CSVRSNRDKETQYF. The CDR3 coding sequence is TGCAGTGTTAGATCAAACCGGGACAAAGAGACCCAGTACTTC.

In this sample, this clonotype turned up a few times. The rearrangement uses TRBV12-3 or TRBV12-4 and TRBJ2-1; 11 bases fit TRBD2. The CDR3 sequence is 14 residues long. The J segment lost 12 bases and the V segment lost 4 bases, leaving 8 bases of the junction unmatched. The CDR3 nucleotides are TGTGCCAGCAGTTCAACTAGCGGGGGAGCCATGCAGTTCTTC. Translating gives CASSSTSGGAMQFF.

The chain employs TRBV20-1 and TRBJ1-1; 10 bases line up with TRBD1. V shed 5 bases and J 5 bases; nucleotides not matched to a gene: 8. The germline gives CDR1 DFQATT, CDR2 SNEGSKA (reference sequence). The CDR3 has 14 amino acids. The CDR3 DNA follows: TGCAGTGCTCAAAGGGGACAGGGGAGGACTGAAGCTTTCTTT. This gives the protein CSAQRGQGRTEAFF.

The table lists this clonotype with a few counts. The chain recombines TRBV28 with TRBJ1-2; no reliable D call. Trimming stripped 7 bases from V and 4 bases from J, with 13 bases between. The V gene's germline CDR1 is MDHEN and CDR2 SYDVKM. The CDR3 runs 13 residues. The CDR3 loop reads CASISPGGYGYTF. CDR3 coding DNA: TGTGCCAGCATATCCCCTGGTGGCTATGGCTACACCTTC.

The V and J genes are TRBV9 and TRBJ2-2; possibly TRBD1 or TRBD2 for D (5 bases each). The CDR3 runs to 17 residues. Deletions cut 4 bases from V and 8 bases from J, with 24 bases between. The germline gives CDR1 SGDLS, CDR2 YYNGEE. The CDR3 protein is CASSPISGTHVSGELFF. DNA of the CDR3: TGTGCCAGCAGCCCCATCTCCGGGACCCACGTCTCTGGGGAGCTGTTTTTT. Based on the CDR3 plus reference TRBV9 and TRBJ2-2, the full variable domain is DSGVTQTPKHLITATGQRVTLRCSPRSGDLSVYWYQQSLDQGLQFLIQYYNGEERAKGNILERFSAQQFPDLHSELNLSSLELGDSALYFCASSPISGTHVSGELFFGEGSRLTVL.

This clonotype came up a few times. The chain employs TRBV10-3 and TRBJ2-7; D ambiguous. This CDR3 comprises 16 residues. The V end lost 2 bases, the J end lost 0 bases, and 14 bases lay between the germline ends. Germline values: CDR1 ENHRY, CDR2 SYGVKD. The CDR3 loop is CAISEVTPRSSYEQYF. CDR3 bases: TGTGCCATCAGTGAGGTGACTCCCAGGAGCTCCTACGAGCAGTACTTC.

The V and J genes are TRBV6-5 and TRBJ1-6, with D maybe TRBD1 (6 bases). CDR3 size: 17 residues. The germline V and J ends were trimmed by 0 bases and 0 bases, with 9 bases remaining between them. Germline CDR1 and CDR2: MNHEY and SVGAGI. The chain's CDR3 is CASSYSGHLSYNSPLHF. DNA of the CDR3: TGTGCCAGCAGTTACTCGGGACACCTCTCCTATAATTCACCCCTCCACTTT.

The chain uses TRBV12-3 or TRBV12-4 and TRBJ1-1; D is unresolved. Deletions cut 0 bases from V and 1 base from J, with 12 bases between. This CDR3 spans 16 amino acids. CDR3 loop: CASSLALSAGNTEAFF. CDR3 nucleotide sequence: TGTGCCAGCAGTTTAGCGCTCTCGGCCGGGAACACTGAAGCTTTCTTT.

About this clonotype itself: Just one base apart from a much larger clone, this may be a read error. The chain recombines TRBV12-3 or TRBV12-4 with TRBJ1-4; weak D call: TRBD1 (6 bases). V lost 6 bases and J 4 bases, leaving 9 bases between the germline ends. There are 13 residues in the CDR3. The CDR3 DNA sequence: TGTGCCAGCAGGGGGGCTAATAATGAAAAACTGTTTTTT. Protein sequence: CASRGANNEKLFF.